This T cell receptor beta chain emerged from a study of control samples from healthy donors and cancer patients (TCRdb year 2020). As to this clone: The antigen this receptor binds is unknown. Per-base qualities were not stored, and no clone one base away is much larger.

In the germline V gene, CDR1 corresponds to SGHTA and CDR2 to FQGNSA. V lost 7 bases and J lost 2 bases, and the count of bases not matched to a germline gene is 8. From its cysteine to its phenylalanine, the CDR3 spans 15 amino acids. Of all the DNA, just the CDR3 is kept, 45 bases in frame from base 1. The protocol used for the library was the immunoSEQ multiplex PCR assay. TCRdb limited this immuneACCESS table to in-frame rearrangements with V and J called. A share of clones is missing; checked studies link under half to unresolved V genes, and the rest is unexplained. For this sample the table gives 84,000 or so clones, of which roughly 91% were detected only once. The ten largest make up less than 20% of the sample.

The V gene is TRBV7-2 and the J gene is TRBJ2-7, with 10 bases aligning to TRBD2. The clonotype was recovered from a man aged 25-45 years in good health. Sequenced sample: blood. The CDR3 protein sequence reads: CASTVSGGATYEQYF. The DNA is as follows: TGTGCCAGCACCGTAAGCGGGGGGGCTACCTACGAGCAGTACTTC. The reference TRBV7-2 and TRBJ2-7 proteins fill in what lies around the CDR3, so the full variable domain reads GAGVSQSPSNKVTEKGKDVELRCDPISGHTALYWYRQSLGQGLEFLIYFQGNSAPDKSGLPSDRFSAERTGGSVSTLTIQRTQQEDSAVYLCASTVSGGATYEQYFGPGTRLTVT.